This T cell receptor (beta chain) appears in the sequencing data of a study of blood T cell repertoires in COVID-19. The overall study: The United States, Italy and Spain provided the acute and convalescent COVID-19 samples.

Seattle participants joined during active infection and were tracked over time. The method was immunoSEQ multiplex PCR; TCRdb's version includes in-frame clones alone and lacks a portion of them. Among under 250,000 clones listed, around 86% were seen once. After removal of 4 bases from V and 2 bases from J, the junction contained 11 bases not matched to a gene. CDR1 is KGHDR and CDR2 is SFDVKD in the germline V gene. The CDR3 is made up of 18 amino acids. This clonotype was sampled from a woman aged 65 to 85 with COVID-19, enrolled during active disease. Sequencing input: peripheral blood. The chain combines TRBV24-1 with TRBJ2-2; 8 nucleotides match TRBD2. CDR3 sequence reads: CATSDAGGRTPNTGELFF. CDR3 coding DNA: TGTGCCACCAGTGACGCGGGGGGCAGGACCCCCAACACCGGGGAGCTGTTTTTT.